The T cell receptor (beta chain) under discussion was sequenced for a study of CD8 T cells in ankylosing spondylitis. Findings and limits, study-wide: It appeared that ankylosing spondylitis blood was characterized by a TCR beta motif of roughly 8 highly homologous variants.

The CDR3 is made up of 15 amino acids. Germline V CDR1 and CDR2: MGHDK, SYGVNS. The V segment lost 5 bases and the J segment 9 bases; nucleotides outside the gene matches: 6. TCRdb re-called the 5' RACE reads through MiXCR, storing one row per CDR3 protein. Here the sample spans hundreds of thousands of distinct CDR3 sequences, under 8.5% being singletons. This clonotype showed up many times. Its antigen is unknown. The receptor comes from a female donor with ankylosing spondylitis or in good health (not recorded which). The sequencing input was blood, either unsorted or a sorted T cell fraction (not recorded which). V gene TRBV25-1 combines with J gene TRBJ2-1, with TRBD2 matching 14 bases. This CDR3 reads CASSRLAGGPREQFF. In nucleotides, the CDR3 is TGTGCCAGCAGTAGACTAGCGGGAGGGCCACGTGAGCAGTTCTTC. Complete variable domain (other parts from reference TRBV25-1 and TRBJ2-1): EADIYQTPRYLVIGTGKKITLECSQTMGHDKMYWYQQDPGMELHLIHYSYGVNSTEKGDLSSESTVSRIRTEHFPLTLESARPSHTSQYLCASSRLAGGPREQFFGPGTRLTVL.